The source of this TCR beta chain is a study of T cells in Graves' hyperthyroidism and ophthalmopathy. Study context: Staff took peripheral blood when the initial diagnosis was made, before any treatment began.

Amplified regions were TCR beta CDR3 sequences from RNA transcripts. HTBI primers were employed in a first-round RT-PCR of the TCR CDR3. Using its own MiXCR run on the multiplex PCR reads, TCRdb lists one record per CDR3 protein. The sample yields 500,000 to 600,000 distinct CDR3 sequences, over 15% seen once. The study defined stable Graves' hyperthyroidism as no ophthalmopathy progression within 18 months. Uncontrolled infection, other autoimmune disease, pregnancy and lactation each barred patients from inclusion. The source of this sequence is a woman younger than 30 with Graves' hyperthyroidism. The source material was blood.

The CDR3 loop is CSVEWTSGSYEQYF. DNA for the CDR3: TGCAGCGTTGAATGGACTAGCGGCTCCTACGAGCAGTACTTC. The chain has TRBV29-1 and TRBJ2-7, with TRBD2 matching over 10 bases. The CDR3 has 14 residues. Trimming removed 2 bases from V and 0 bases from J; junction bases left unmatched: 1. Germline-derived CDR1 and CDR2 are SQVTM and ANQGSEA.